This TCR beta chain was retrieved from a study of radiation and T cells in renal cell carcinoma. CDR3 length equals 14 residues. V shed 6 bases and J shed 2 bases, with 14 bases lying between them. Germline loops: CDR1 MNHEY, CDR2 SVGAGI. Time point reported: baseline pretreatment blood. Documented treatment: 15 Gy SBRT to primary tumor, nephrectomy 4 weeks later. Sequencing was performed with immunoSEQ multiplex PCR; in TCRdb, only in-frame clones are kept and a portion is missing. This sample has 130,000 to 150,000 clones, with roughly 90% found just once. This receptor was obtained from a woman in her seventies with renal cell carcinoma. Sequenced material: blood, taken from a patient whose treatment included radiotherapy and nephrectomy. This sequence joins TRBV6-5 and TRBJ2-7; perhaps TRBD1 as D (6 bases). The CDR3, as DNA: TGTGCCAGCAGCCGTTGGACAGTTCCCTACGAGCAGTACTTC. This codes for CASSRWTVPYEQYF.